The 28 T cell receptor beta chains presented below share a single source sample, sequenced in a study of cytomegalovirus exposure and HLA in healthy donors. Amplification used 60 Vbeta primers and 13 Jbeta primers. Method: immunoSEQ multiplex PCR; TCRdb's copy keeps in-frame clones and lacks some. The sample gives roughly 120,000 clones, about 76% of which show up once; 6% to 8.5% is in the top ten. Material for sequencing was PBMCs. The receptors here all came from a man aged 40-50 years in good health and CMV-seropositive.

The gene calls are TRBV25-1 and TRBJ2-5, with TRBD1 as a possible D gene (7 bases). CDR3 length equals 17 residues. V lost 0 bases and J lost 4, with 18 bases in between. Germline V gene lookup returns CDR1 MGHDK and CDR2 SYGVNS. The DNA of the CDR3 is TGTGCCAGCAGTGAATATACGGGGTCAGGGGGGACAGAGACCCAGTACTTC. Translating it yields CASSEYTGSGGTETQYF.

The gene calls are TRBV6-6 and TRBJ1-5; 7 bases align to TRBD1. V was pared by 0 bases and J by 2 bases, with 4 bases of the junction left unmatched. Germline-derived CDR1 and CDR2 are MNHNY and SVGAGI (reference sequence). The CDR3 consists of 16 residues. CDR3 in amino acids: CASSYSKGARNQPQHF. CDR3 coding DNA: TGTGCCAGCAGTTACTCAAAGGGGGCGCGCAATCAGCCCCAGCATTTT.

The J gene is TRBJ1-4, the V gene TRBV19; TRBD1 is a possible D gene (6 bases). V lost 9 bases to trimming and J lost 0 bases, with 17 bases between them. Germline V gene data show CDR1 as LNHDA and CDR2 as SQIVND (reference sequence). This CDR3 is built from 16 residues. The CDR3 reads CASARTVAATNEKLFF. The CDR3 DNA reads as TGTGCCAGCGCCCGGACAGTAGCCGCAACTAATGAAAAACTGTTTTTT.

The rearrangement links TRBV10-3 to TRBJ1-1, with 7 bases matching TRBD1. The CDR3 spans 12 residues. Germline CDR1 ENHRY, CDR2 SYGVKD. J was trimmed by 4 bases and V by 10 bases; bases with no gene match: 6. The CDR3 spells CASRQGPTEAFF. The CDR3 DNA reads as TGTGCCAGCAGACAGGGACCCACTGAAGCTTTCTTT.

The chain couples TRBV7-8 to TRBJ2-7; D is possibly TRBD1 (6 bases). CDR1 and CDR2 (germline): SGHVS, FQNEAQ. The germline V and J ends were trimmed by 0 bases and 4 bases, with 16 bases remaining between them. CDR3 size: 16 residues. The CDR3 here is CASSLAIGAGAYEQYF. As DNA, the CDR3 is TGTGCCAGCAGCTTAGCAATAGGGGCAGGGGCATACGAGCAGTACTTC.

The chain carries TRBV28 and TRBJ1-4; possibly TRBD1 for D (6 bases). Trimming pared 3 bases from V and 8 bases from J, leaving 13 bases between. CDR1 and CDR2 (germline): MDHEN, SYDVKM. The length of the CDR3 is 14 residues. CDR3 bases: TGTGCCAGCAGTTTGCCACAGGGTGGCGAAAAACTGTTTTTT. Translated, it gives CASSLPQGGEKLFF. Drawing the rest from reference TRBV28 and TRBJ1-4, the complete variable domain is DVKVTQSSRYLVKRTGEKVFLECVQDMDHENMFWYRQDPGLGLRLIYFSYDVKMKEKGDIPEGYSVSREKKERFSLILESASTNQTSMYLCASSLPQGGEKLFFGSGTQLSVL.

The rearrangement links TRBV6-1 to TRBJ1-6, with D uncertain. The CDR3 sequence is 13 residues long. Germline V gene data show CDR1 as MNHNS and CDR2 as SASEGT. V lost 6 bases to trimming and J lost 5 bases, with 8 bases between them. The DNA for the CDR3 is TGTGCCAGCAGGAGGAGTGATAATTCACCCCTCCACTTT. Protein product: CASRRSDNSPLHF.

V is TRBV5-6 and J is TRBJ2-2, with 7 positions matching TRBD1. Trimming removed 4 bases from V and 2 bases from J; junction bases left unmatched: 5. Per the germline V gene, CDR1 is SGHDT and CDR2 is YYEEEE. This CDR3 has 15 amino acids. The CDR3 here is CASSGRQGNTGELFF. CDR3 coding DNA: TGTGCCAGCAGCGGACGACAGGGTAACACCGGGGAGCTGTTTTTT.

The chain employs TRBV6-5 and TRBJ1-2; TRBD1 agrees at 8 bases. Losses at the gene ends were 5 bases for V and 6 bases for J; bases not matched to a gene: 8. Germline CDR1 reads MNHEY; CDR2 reads SVGAGI. The CDR3 has 14 amino acids. CDR3 loop: CASSVRTGNHGYTF. The CDR3 DNA reads as TGTGCCAGCAGTGTACGGACAGGGAACCATGGCTACACCTTC.

The V call is TRBV2, the J call TRBJ1-1; possibly TRBD1 for D (6 bases). The CDR3 extends over 14 amino acids. CDR1 and CDR2 from the germline V gene are SNHLY and FYNNEI. V was shortened by 7 bases and J by 1 base, with 13 bases between the two germline ends. In DNA form, the CDR3 reads TGTGCCAGCACCAAGGGACAACAGAACACTGAAGCTTTCTTT. Amino acid sequence: CASTKGQQNTEAFF. The complete variable domain, with remaining parts taken from reference TRBV2 and TRBJ1-1, reads EPEVTQTPSHQVTQMGQEVILRCVPISNHLYFYWYRQILGQKVEFLVSFYNNEISEKSEIFDDQFSVERPDGSNFTLKIRSTKLEDSAMYFCASTKGQQNTEAFFGQGTRLTVV.

There are a few counts of this clone. J is TRBJ2-1 and V is TRBV2; TRBD2 aligns across 10 bases. The CDR3 spans 15 residues. With 5 bases clipped from V and 2 bases from J, the junction kept 3 bases outside the gene matches. The V gene's germline CDR1 is SNHLY and CDR2 FYNNEI. The CDR3 nucleotides read TGTGCCAGCAGTTATAGCGGGAGGACCTACAATGAGCAGTTCTTC. Its translation: CASSYSGRTYNEQFF.

The chain uses TRBV6-1 and TRBJ2-7, with D maybe TRBD1 (6 bases). CDR3 length: 14 amino acids. Germline CDR1 is MNHNS and CDR2 is SASEGT. V gave up 2 bases and J gave up 3 bases, with 11 bases separating them. Here the CDR3 reads CASSEKGRGYEQYF. The CDR3 nucleotides are TGTGCCAGCAGTGAAAAGGGCAGGGGCTACGAGCAGTACTTC.

The gene calls are TRBV5-8 and TRBJ1-1; D is unresolved. Germline lookup yields CDR1 SGHTS and CDR2 YDEGEE. Trimming cost V 2 bases and J 0 bases, with 14 bases left between them. This CDR3 region has 16 residues. Here the CDR3 reads CASSFRGRVMNTEAFF. The CDR3 DNA reads TGTGCCAGCAGCTTCAGAGGCCGAGTCATGAACACTGAAGCTTTCTTT.

The CDR3 region has the DNA TGTGCCAGCAGCGGGACAGGGATCCAGCCCCAGCATTTT. This sequence encodes CASSGTGIQPQHF. The chain links TRBV6-1 to TRBJ1-5; 9 bases map to TRBD1. Germline-derived CDR1 and CDR2 are MNHNS and SASEGT. CDR3 length equals 13 residues. J gave up 7 bases and V 6 bases, and 4 bases lay outside the gene matches.

The chain couples TRBV14 to TRBJ1-1; D is unclear. Per the germline V gene, CDR1 is SGHDN and CDR2 is FVKESK. The ends were cut back, 2 bases at V and 3 bases at J, with 22 bases in the middle. This CDR3 spans 18 amino acids. As DNA, the CDR3 is TGTGCCAGCAGCCAAACCCCTTATAGAGGGCAATCGGACACTGAAGCTTTCTTT. Residues: CASSQTPYRGQSDTEAFF.

V and J are TRBV13 and TRBJ1-1, with TRBD1 matching 7 bases. V shed 5 bases and J 2 bases; nucleotides not matched to a gene: 8. There are 15 residues in the CDR3. Germline V lookup: CDR1 PRHDT, CDR2 FYEKMQ (reference sequence). CDR3 sequence (DNA): TGTGCCAGCAGCCCGACGGCAGGGGGAAACACTGAAGCTTTCTTT. This codes for CASSPTAGGNTEAFF.

This sequence joins TRBV7-3 and TRBJ2-3; 15 nucleotides line up with TRBD2. The V gene's germline CDR1 is SGHTA and CDR2 FQGTGA. With 4 bases clipped from V and 1 base from J, the junction kept 9 bases outside the gene matches. There are 19 residues in the CDR3. CDR3 amino acids: CASSSGTSGRLVGTDTQYF. The CDR3 DNA reads as TGTGCCAGCAGCTCTGGGACTAGCGGGAGGTTGGTGGGCACAGATACGCAGTATTTT.

The chain links TRBV5-1 to TRBJ2-7; TRBD1 agrees at 9 bases. The CDR3 is 16 amino acids. Trimming removed 4 bases from V and 2 bases from J; junction bases left unmatched: 10. Germline lookup yields CDR1 SGHRS and CDR2 YFSETQ. This chain's CDR3 is CASSSTSGTGPYEQYF. The CDR3, as DNA: TGCGCCAGCAGCAGCACCTCCGGGACAGGGCCCTACGAGCAGTACTTC.

This rearrangement joins TRBV11-2 to TRBJ2-1; 7 bases align to TRBD1. CDR3 size: 16 residues. Germline lookup yields CDR1 SGHAT and CDR2 FQNNGV. Germline trimming cut 5 bases from V and 4 bases from J; bases unmatched to any gene: 11. CDR3 sequence reads: CASSILAGGLYNEQFF. CDR3 coding DNA: TGTGCCAGCAGCATTTTGGCAGGGGGTCTTTACAATGAGCAGTTCTTC.

The chain links TRBV7-9 to TRBJ2-1, with D perhaps TRBD2 (7 bases). This CDR3 is built from 16 residues. In germline, CDR1 is SEHNR, CDR2 FQNEAQ (reference sequence). Trimming took 0 bases from V and 4 from J, leaving 13 bases between them. CDR3 sequence reads: CASSLAGASGYNEQFF. In nucleotides, the CDR3 is TGTGCCAGCAGCTTAGCGGGGGCTAGCGGATACAATGAGCAGTTCTTC.

This chain joins TRBV5-4 and TRBJ1-1; D gene uncertain. Trimming took off 4 bases at V and 1 base at J, with 8 bases between the two ends. This CDR3 region has 13 residues. Germline V gene data show CDR1 as SGHNT and CDR2 as YYREEE (reference sequence). CDR3 DNA: TGTGCCAGCAGCACAACACGGAACACTGAAGCTTTCTTT. Protein sequence: CASSTTRNTEAFF. The full variable domain, its missing parts supplied by reference TRBV5-4 and TRBJ1-1, is ETGVTQSPTHLIKTRGQQVTLRCSSQSGHNTVSWYQQALGQGPQFIFQYYREEENGRGNFPPRFSGLQFPNYSSELNVNALELDDSALYLCASSTTRNTEAFFGQGTRLTVV.

This clone was detected only a few times. The chain combines TRBV29-1 with TRBJ1-5, with 7 bases aligning to TRBD1. The junction had 29 bases not matched to a gene; V was cut back by 7 bases and J by 5 bases. Looked up from germline, CDR1 is SQVTM and CDR2 is ANQGSEA. This CDR3 is 20 amino acids long. The CDR3 here is CSGARKPHSTGAENDQPQHF. The CDR3 DNA sequence: TGCAGCGGGGCAAGGAAGCCACACTCTACAGGGGCGGAAAATGATCAGCCCCAGCATTTT.

The chain is built from TRBV28 and TRBJ1-1; 7 bases align to TRBD1. CDR1 and CDR2 from the germline V gene are MDHEN and SYDVKM. V trimming: 3 bases; J trimming: 6 bases; junction bases outside the gene matches: 7. The CDR3 spans 14 residues. The CDR3 nucleotides read TGTGCCAGCAGTTTCAGACAGGGAACGCCTGAAGCTTTCTTT. Amino acids: CASSFRQGTPEAFF.

The chain joins TRBV15 to TRBJ1-5, with TRBD1 matching 10 bases. Germline loops: CDR1 LNHNV, CDR2 YYDKDF (reference sequence). The length of the CDR3 is 15 residues. After removal of 5 bases from V and 5 bases from J, the junction contained 6 bases not matched to a gene. CDR3 residues: CATSHRDRGYQPQHF. CDR3 sequence (DNA): TGTGCCACCAGCCACCGGGACAGGGGCTATCAGCCCCAGCATTTT. Full variable domain (rest looked up from reference TRBV15 and TRBJ1-5): DAMVIQNPRYQVTQFGKPVTLSCSQTLNHNVMYWYQQKSSQAPKLLFHYYDKDFNNEADTPDNFQSRRPNTSFCFLDIRSPGLGDTAMYLCATSHRDRGYQPQHFGDGTRLSIL.

V and J are TRBV18 and TRBJ1-4; D is undetermined. CDR3 length: 13 amino acids. Trimming cost V 3 bases and J 8 bases, with 10 bases left between them. Germline CDR1 reads KGHSH; CDR2 reads LQKENI. The CDR3 loop is CASSPLQTEKLFF. The CDR3 region has the DNA TGTGCCAGCTCACCTTTACAAACAGAAAAACTGTTTTTT.

V usage is TRBV27 and J usage is TRBJ1-6; D may be TRBD1 (5 bases). Germline V gene data show CDR1 as MNHEY and CDR2 as SMNVEV (reference sequence). The CDR3 is made up of 15 amino acids. Trimming took 5 bases from V and 4 from J, leaving 12 bases between them. Here the CDR3 reads CASSLRQGYNSPLHF. The CDR3 region has the DNA TGTGCCAGCAGTCTAAGGCAGGGTTATAATTCACCCCTCCACTTT.

The CDR3 DNA sequence: TGTGCCACCCACCCTCCGGGACAGGGCAACACCGGGGAGCTGTTTTTT. It codes for CATHPPGQGNTGELFF. This chain joins TRBV28 and TRBJ2-2, with 9 bases aligning to TRBD1. This CDR3 is 16 amino acids long. Germline CDR1 and CDR2: MDHEN and SYDVKM. V gave up 10 bases and J gave up 2 bases; unmatched junction bases: 11.

V and J are TRBV9 and TRBJ2-7, with 10 bases aligning to TRBD2. This CDR3 is 15 amino acids long. Looked up from germline, CDR1 is SGDLS and CDR2 is YYNGEE. V was clipped by 3 bases and J by 3 bases; unmatched bases: 6. In DNA, the CDR3 is TGTGCCAGCAGCGGTCAAGCGGGGGGGAGCTACGAGCAGTACTTC. Its translation: CASSGQAGGSYEQYF.